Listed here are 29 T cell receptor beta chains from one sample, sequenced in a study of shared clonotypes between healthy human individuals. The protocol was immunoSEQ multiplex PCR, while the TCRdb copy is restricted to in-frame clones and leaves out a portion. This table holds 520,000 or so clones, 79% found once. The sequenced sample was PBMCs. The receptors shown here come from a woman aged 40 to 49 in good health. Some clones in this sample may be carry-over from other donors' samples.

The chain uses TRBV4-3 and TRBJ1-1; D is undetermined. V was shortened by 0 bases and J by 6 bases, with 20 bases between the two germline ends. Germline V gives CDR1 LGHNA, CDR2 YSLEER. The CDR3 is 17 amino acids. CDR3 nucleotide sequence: TGCGCCAGCAGCCAAGATGCCCGGACCACCCTTGTGGCTGAAGCTTTCTTT. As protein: CASSQDARTTLVAEAFF.

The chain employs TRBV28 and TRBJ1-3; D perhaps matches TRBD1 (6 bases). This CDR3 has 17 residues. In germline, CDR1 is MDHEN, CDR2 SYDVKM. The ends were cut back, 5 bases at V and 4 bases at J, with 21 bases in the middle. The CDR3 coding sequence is TGTGCCAGCAGTCCCCCGTCCGGGGGCGCGGGGGGAAACACCATATATTTT. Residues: CASSPPSGGAGGNTIYF.

The CDR3 DNA follows: TGTGCCAGCAGCTTGCGGGACCTCAATGAGCAGTTCTTC. Its protein product is CASSLRDLNEQFF. The chain recombines TRBV5-5 with TRBJ2-1; D is tentatively TRBD1 or TRBD2 (5 bases each). The V end lost 1 base, the J end lost 6 bases, and 8 bases lay between the germline ends. The CDR3 sequence is 13 residues long. The germline V gene encodes CDR1 SGHKS and CDR2 YYEKEE (reference sequence).

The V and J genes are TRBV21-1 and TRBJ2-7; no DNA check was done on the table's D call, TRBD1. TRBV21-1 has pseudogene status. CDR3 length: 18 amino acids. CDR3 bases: TGTGCCAGCAGCAAAGGAAAAAAATTAGGACAGGGGGACTACGAGCAGTACTTC. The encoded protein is CASSKGKKLGQGDYEQYF.

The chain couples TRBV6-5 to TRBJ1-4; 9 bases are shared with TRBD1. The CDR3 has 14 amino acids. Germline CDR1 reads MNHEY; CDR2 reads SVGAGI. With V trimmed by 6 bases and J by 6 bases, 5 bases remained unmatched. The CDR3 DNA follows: TGTGCCAGCAGGCCTGACAGGGGGGATGAAAAACTGTTTTTT. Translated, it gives CASRPDRGDEKLFF.

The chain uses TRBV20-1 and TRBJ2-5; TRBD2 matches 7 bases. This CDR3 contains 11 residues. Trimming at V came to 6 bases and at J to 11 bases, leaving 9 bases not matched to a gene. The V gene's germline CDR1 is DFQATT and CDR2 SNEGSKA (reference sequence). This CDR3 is CSALGAREQYF. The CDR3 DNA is TGCAGTGCCCTGGGAGCGCGGGAGCAGTACTTC.

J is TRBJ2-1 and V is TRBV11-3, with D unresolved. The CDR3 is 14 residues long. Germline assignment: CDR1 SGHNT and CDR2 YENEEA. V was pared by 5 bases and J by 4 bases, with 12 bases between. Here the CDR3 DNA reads TGTGCCAGCAGCCCAACGGCAGATTACAATGAGCAGTTCTTC. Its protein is CASSPTADYNEQFF.

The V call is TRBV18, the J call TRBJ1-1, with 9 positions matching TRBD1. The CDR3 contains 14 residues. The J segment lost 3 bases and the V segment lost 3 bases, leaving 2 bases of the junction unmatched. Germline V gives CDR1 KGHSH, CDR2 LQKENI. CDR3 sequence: CASSPRQGDTEAFF. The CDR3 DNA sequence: TGTGCCAGCTCACCGCGACAGGGGGACACTGAAGCTTTCTTT.

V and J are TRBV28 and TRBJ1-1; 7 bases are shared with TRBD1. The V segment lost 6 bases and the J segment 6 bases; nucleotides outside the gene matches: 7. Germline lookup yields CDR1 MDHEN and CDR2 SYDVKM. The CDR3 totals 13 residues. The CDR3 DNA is TGTGCCAGCAGAACGACAGGGAGAGCTGAAGCTTTCTTT. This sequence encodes CASRTTGRAEAFF.

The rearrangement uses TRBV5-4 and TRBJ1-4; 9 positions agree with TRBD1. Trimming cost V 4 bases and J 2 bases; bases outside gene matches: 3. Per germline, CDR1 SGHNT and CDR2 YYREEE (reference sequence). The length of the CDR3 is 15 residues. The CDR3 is CASSPGQGTNEKLFF. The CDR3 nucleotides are TGTGCCAGCAGCCCGGGACAGGGTACTAATGAAAAACTGTTTTTT.

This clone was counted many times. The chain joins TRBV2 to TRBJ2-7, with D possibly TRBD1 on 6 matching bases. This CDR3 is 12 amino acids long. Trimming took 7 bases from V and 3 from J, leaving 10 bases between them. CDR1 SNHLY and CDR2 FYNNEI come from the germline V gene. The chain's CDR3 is CASTQGNYEQYF. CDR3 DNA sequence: TGTGCCAGCACCCAGGGGAACTACGAGCAGTACTTC.

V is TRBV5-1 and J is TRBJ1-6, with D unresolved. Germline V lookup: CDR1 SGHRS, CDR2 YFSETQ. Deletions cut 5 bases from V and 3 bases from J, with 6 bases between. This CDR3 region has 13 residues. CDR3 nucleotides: TGCGCCAGCAGGAAGGACTATAATTCACCCCTCCACTTT. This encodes CASRKDYNSPLHF.

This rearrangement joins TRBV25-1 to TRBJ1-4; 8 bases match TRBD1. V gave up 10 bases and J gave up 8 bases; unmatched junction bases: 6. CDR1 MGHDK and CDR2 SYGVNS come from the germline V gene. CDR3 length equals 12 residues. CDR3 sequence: CATTDRGEKLFF. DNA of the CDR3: TGTGCCACAACCGACAGGGGAGAAAAACTGTTTTTT.

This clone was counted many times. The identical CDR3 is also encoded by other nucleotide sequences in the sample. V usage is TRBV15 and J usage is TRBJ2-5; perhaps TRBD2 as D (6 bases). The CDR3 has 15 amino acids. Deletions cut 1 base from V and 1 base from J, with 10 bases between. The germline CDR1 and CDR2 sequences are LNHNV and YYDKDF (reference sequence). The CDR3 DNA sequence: TGTGCCACCAGCAGAGCTCTAGCGCCCCAAGAGACCCAGTACTTC. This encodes CATSRALAPQETQYF.

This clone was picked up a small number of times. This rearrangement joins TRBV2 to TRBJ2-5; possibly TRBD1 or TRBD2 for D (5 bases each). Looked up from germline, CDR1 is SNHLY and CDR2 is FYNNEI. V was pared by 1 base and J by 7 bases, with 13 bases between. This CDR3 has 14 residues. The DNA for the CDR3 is TGTGCCAGCAGTGAAGGGGACGGTGGAGGGACCCAGTACTTC. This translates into CASSEGDGGGTQYF.

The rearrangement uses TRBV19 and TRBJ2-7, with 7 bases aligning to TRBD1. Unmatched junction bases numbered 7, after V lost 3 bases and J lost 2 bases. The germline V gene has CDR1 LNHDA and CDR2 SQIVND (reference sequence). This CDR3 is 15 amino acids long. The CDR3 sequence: CASSMGQSLPYEQYF. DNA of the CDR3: TGTGCCAGTAGTATGGGACAGTCTTTACCCTACGAGCAGTACTTC.

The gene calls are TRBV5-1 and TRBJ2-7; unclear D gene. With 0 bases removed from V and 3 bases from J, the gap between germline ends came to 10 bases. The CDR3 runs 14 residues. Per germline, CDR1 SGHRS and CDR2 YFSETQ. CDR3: CASSLASQDYEQYF. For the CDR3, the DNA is TGCGCCAGCAGCTTGGCCTCCCAAGACTACGAGCAGTACTTC.

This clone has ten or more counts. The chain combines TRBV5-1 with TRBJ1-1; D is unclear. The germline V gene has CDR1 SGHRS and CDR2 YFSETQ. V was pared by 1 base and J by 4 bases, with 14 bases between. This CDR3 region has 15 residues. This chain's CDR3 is CASSLQRTAGTEAFF. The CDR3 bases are TGCGCCAGCAGCTTGCAGCGGACCGCCGGCACTGAAGCTTTCTTT.

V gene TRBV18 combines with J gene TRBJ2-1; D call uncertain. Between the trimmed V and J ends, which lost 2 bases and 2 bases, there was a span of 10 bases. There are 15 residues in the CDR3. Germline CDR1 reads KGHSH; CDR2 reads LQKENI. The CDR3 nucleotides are TGTGCCAGCTCACCAATCCAACCCCCCTACAATGAGCAGTTCTTC. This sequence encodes CASSPIQPPYNEQFF.

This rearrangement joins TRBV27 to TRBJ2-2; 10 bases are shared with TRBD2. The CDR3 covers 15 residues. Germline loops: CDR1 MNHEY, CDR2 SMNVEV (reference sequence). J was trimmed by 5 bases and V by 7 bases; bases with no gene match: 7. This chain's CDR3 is CASTVLAGVTGELFF. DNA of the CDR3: TGTGCCAGCACTGTCCTAGCGGGAGTGACCGGGGAGCTGTTTTTT.

The CDR3 loop reads CASSPTMSSYNEQFF. CDR3 in DNA: TGTGCCAGTAGTCCCACCATGAGCTCCTACAATGAGCAGTTCTTC. V gene TRBV19 combines with J gene TRBJ2-1; D gene uncertain. Looked up from germline, CDR1 is LNHDA and CDR2 is SQIVND (reference sequence). V was clipped by 5 bases and J by 0 bases, with 11 bases between them. This CDR3 has 15 amino acids.

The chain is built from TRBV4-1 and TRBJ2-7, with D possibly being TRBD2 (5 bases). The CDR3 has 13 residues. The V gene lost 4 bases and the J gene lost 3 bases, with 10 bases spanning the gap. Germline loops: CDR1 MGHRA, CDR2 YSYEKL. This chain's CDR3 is CASSPTEGYEQYF. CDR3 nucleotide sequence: TGCGCCAGCAGCCCAACCGAGGGCTACGAGCAGTACTTC.

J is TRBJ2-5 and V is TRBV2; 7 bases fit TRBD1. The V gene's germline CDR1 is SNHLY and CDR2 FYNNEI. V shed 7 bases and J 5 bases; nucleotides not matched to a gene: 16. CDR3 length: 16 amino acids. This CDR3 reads CASTGPGSQGVETQYF. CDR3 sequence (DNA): TGTGCCAGCACAGGACCAGGCTCGCAGGGGGTGGAGACCCAGTACTTC.

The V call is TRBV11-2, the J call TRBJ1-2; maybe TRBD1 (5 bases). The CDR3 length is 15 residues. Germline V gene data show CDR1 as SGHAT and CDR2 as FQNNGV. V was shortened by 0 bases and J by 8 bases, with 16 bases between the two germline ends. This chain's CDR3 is CASSLERDLLRGYTF. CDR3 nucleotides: TGTGCCAGCAGCTTAGAAAGGGACCTTCTAAGGGGCTACACCTTC.

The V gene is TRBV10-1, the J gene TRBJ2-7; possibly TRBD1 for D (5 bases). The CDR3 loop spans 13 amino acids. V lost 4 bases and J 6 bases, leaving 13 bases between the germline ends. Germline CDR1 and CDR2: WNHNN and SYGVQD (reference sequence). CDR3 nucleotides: TGCGCCAGCAGTGGGGGTACAGGTGGCGAGCAGTACTTC. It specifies CASSGGTGGEQYF.

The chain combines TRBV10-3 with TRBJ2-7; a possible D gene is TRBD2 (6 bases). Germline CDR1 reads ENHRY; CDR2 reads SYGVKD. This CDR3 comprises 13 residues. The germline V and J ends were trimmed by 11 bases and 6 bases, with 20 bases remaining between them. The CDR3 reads CAVRGRGMSEQYF. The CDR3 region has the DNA TGTGCCGTCCGGGGCCGGGGGATGAGCGAGCAGTACTTC.

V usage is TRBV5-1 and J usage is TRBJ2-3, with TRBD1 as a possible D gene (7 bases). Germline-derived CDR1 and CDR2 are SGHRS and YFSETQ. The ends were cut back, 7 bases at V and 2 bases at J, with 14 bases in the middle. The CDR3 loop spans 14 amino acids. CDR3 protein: CASGEDRPTDTQYF. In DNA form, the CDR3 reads TGCGCCAGCGGGGAGGACAGGCCCACAGATACGCAGTATTTT.

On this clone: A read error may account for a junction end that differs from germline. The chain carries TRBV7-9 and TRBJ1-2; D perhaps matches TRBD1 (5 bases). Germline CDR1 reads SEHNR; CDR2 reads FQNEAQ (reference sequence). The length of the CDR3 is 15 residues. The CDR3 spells CASSEEGRASPGLAF. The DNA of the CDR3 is TGTGCCAGCAGCGAGGAGGGGAGGGCCTCCCCAGGGTTGGCCTTC.

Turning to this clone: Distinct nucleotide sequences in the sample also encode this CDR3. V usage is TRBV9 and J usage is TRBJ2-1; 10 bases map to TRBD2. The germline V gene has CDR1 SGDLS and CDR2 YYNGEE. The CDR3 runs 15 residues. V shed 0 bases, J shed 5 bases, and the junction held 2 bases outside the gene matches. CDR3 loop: CASSVGTSGDNEQFF. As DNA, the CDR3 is TGTGCCAGCAGCGTAGGGACTAGCGGAGACAATGAGCAGTTCTTC.